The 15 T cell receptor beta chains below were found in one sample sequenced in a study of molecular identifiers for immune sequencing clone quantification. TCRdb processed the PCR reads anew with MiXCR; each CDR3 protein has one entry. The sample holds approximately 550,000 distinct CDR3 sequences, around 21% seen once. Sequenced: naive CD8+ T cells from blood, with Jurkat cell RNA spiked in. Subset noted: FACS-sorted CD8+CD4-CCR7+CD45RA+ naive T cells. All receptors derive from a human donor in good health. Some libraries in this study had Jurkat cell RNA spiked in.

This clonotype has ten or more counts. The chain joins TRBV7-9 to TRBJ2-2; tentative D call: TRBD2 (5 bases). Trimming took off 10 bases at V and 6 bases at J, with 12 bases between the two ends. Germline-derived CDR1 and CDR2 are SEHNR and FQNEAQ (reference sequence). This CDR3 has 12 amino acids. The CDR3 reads CAIRAEPGELFF. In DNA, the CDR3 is TGTGCCATCAGAGCGGAGCCCGGGGAGCTGTTTTTT.

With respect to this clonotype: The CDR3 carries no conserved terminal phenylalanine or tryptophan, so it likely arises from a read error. The CDR3 coding sequence is TGTGCCAGCAGCTTTGGGACAGCCTATGGCTACACCCTC. The encoded protein is CASSFGTAYGYTL. The chain has TRBV7-9 and TRBJ1-2; 7 nucleotides align to TRBD1. With 3 bases clipped from V and 4 bases from J, the junction kept 2 bases outside the gene matches. The germline gives CDR1 SEHNR, CDR2 FQNEAQ (reference sequence). CDR3 length: 13 residues.

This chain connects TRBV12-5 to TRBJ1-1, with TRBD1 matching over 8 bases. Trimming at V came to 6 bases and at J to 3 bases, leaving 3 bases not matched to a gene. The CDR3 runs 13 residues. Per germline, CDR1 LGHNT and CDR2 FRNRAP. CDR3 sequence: CASGQTGDTEAFF. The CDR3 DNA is TGTGCTAGTGGCCAGACAGGGGACACTGAAGCTTTCTTT.

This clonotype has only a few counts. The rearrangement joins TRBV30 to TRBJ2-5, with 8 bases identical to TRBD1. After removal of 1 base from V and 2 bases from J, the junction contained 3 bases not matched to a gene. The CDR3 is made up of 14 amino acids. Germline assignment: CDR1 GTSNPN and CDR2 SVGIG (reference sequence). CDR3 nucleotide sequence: TGTGCCTGGAGTGAAGGACAGGGTCAAGAGACCCAGTACTTC. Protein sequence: CAWSEGQGQETQYF. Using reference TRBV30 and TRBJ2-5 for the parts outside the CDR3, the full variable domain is SQTIHQWPATLVQPVGSPLSLECTVEGTSNPNLYWYRQAAGRGLQLLFYSVGIGQISSEVPQNLSASRPQDRQFILSSKKLLLSDSGFYLCAWSEGQGQETQYFGPGTRLLVL.

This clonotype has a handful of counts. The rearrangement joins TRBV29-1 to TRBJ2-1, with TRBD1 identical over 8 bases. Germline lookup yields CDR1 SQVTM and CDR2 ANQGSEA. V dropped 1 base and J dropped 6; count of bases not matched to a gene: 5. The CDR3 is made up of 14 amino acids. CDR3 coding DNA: TGCAGCGTTGAAGGGACAGGGATCATCAATGAGCAGTTCTTC. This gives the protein CSVEGTGIINEQFF.

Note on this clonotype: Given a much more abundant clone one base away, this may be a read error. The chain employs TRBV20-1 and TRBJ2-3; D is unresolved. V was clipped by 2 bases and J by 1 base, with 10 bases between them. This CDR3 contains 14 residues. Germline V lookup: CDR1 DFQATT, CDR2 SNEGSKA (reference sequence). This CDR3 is CSARRSRGTDTQYF. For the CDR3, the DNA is TGCAGTGCTAGAAGGAGTCGAGGCACAGATACGCAGTATTTT.

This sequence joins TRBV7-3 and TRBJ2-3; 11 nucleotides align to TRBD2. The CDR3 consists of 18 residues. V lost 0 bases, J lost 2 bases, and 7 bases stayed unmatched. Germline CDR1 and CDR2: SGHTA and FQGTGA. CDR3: CASSLTFGTSGLTDTQYF. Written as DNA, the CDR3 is TGTGCCAGCAGCTTAACGTTCGGGACTAGCGGTCTCACAGATACGCAGTATTTT.

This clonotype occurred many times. CDR3 sequence: CATSRSQAGEIDTQYF. The CDR3 nucleotides are TGTGCCACCAGCAGATCACAAGCGGGAGAGATAGATACGCAGTATTTT. This chain uses TRBV15 with TRBJ2-3; TRBD2 matches 8 bases. Germline V gene lookup returns CDR1 LNHNV and CDR2 YYDKDF (reference sequence). J was trimmed by 5 bases and V by 2 bases; bases with no gene match: 9. The CDR3 runs 16 residues.

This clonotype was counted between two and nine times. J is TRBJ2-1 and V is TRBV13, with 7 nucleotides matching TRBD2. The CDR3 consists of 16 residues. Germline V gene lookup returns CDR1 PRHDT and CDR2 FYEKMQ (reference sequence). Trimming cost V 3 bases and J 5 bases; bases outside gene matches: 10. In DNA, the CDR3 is TGTGCCAGCAGCTTCCCCCTAGCGGAGCGAGACAATGAGCAGTTCTTC. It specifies CASSFPLAERDNEQFF.

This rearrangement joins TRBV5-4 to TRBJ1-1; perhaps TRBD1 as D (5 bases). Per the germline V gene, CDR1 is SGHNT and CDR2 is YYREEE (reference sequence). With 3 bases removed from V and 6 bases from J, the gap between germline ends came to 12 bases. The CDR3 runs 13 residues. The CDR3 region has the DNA TGTGCCAGCAGCTGGCGAGGGGAGGCTGAAGCTTTCTTT. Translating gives CASSWRGEAEAFF.

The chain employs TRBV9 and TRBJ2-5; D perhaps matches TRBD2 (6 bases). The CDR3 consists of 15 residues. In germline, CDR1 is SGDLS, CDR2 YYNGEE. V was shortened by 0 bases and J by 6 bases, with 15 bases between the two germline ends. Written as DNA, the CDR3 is TGTGCCAGCAGCGTAGCTTATGGGGCGGGAAAGACCCAGTACTTC. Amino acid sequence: CASSVAYGAGKTQYF.

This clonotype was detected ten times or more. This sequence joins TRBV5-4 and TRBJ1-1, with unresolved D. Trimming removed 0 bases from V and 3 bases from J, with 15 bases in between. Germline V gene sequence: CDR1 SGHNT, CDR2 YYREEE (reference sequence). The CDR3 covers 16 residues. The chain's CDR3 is CASSLGTVGMDTEAFF. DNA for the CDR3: TGTGCCAGCAGCTTGGGGACGGTGGGAATGGACACTGAAGCTTTCTTT.

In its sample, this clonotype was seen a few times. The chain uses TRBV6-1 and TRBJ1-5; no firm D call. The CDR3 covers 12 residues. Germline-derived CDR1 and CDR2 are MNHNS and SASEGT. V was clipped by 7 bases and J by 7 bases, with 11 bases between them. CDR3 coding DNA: TGTGCCAGCACCTGGACGGGCCAGCCCCAGCATTTT. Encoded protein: CASTWTGQPQHF.

The CDR3 sequence: CASSQIWGLAVYEQYF. CDR3 sequence (DNA): TGTGCCAGCAGCCAGATCTGGGGACTAGCGGTTTACGAGCAGTACTTC. The gene calls are TRBV7-9 and TRBJ2-7, with TRBD2 matching over 11 bases. Losses at the gene ends were 5 bases for V and 4 bases for J; bases not matched to a gene: 10. The CDR3 loop spans 16 amino acids. From germline, CDR1 is SEHNR and CDR2 FQNEAQ (reference sequence).

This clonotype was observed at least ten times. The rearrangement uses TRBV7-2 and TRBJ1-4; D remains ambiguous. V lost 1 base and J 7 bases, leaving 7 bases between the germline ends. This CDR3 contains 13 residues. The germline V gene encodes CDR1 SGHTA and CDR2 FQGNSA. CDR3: CASSLVLGEKLFF. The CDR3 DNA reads TGTGCCAGCAGCTTAGTATTAGGTGAAAAACTGTTTTTT.